This T cell receptor beta chain emerged from a study of blood T cell repertoires in COVID-19. About the study: The United States, Italy and Spain supplied acute and convalescent COVID-19 samples.

The germline V gene encodes CDR1 LGHDT and CDR2 YNNKEL (reference sequence). The CDR3 totals 12 residues. V was shortened by 1 base and J by 3 bases, with 2 bases between the two germline ends. Sequenced by immunoSEQ multiplex PCR; TCRdb stores in-frame clones only, minus some. Among hundreds of thousands of clones listed, about 88% were seen once. This clonotype was obtained from a woman in her forties or fifties who had recovered from COVID-19. The genes are TRBV3-1 (or the pseudogene TRBV3-2) and TRBJ2-3, with D hard to call. The sample consisted of PBMCs or T cells enriched from blood (not recorded which). The CDR3 DNA reads TGTGCCAGCAGCCAAGTAACAGATACGCAGTATTTT. It specifies CASSQVTDTQYF.